These 15 T cell receptor beta chains were sequenced from one sample in a study of CXCR3-negative and CXCR3-positive naive CD8 T cells. Study outcomes and limitations: More hydrophobic TRB CDR3s occurred in CXCR3-positive than in CXCR3-negative naive cells.

UMI labels and 5' RACE were used to prepare the TRB cDNA libraries. With the 5' RACE reads reprocessed, TCRdb shows one record per CDR3 protein and no DNA. Its table records under 90,000 distinct CDR3 sequences. These receptors' targets are unknown. The sequenced sample was naive CXCR3+ CD8+ T cells from blood. Described subset: CD45RO-CCR7+CD27+CD95- naive CD8+ T cells expressing CXCR3 (TNR3+). The receptor set was obtained from a human donor in good health. Some clones in this sample may be carry-over from other donors' samples.

This rearrangement joins TRBV4-1 to TRBJ1-4. Germline CDR1 is MGHRA and CDR2 is YSYEKL. This CDR3 has 19 residues. The CDR3 protein is CASSQGPLLGPATNEKLFF.

The chain combines TRBV28 with TRBJ2-2; absent DNA, TCRdb's TRBD1 call cannot be checked. The CDR3 runs 15 residues. Germline V CDR1 and CDR2: MDHEN, SYDVKM. CDR3 in amino acids: CASSSGTGRTGELFF.

The chain carries TRBV12-3 or TRBV12-4 and TRBJ1-1. The CDR3 has 12 residues. The CDR3 loop reads CASAQPNTEAFF.

This chain's CDR3 is CASTLPDREGETQYF. The chain recombines TRBV28 with TRBJ2-5; the D call of TRBD1 rests on TCRdb alone, since no DNA is present to check it. This CDR3 has 15 amino acids. Germline CDR1 and CDR2: MDHEN and SYDVKM.

The V call is TRBV20-1, the J call TRBJ2-1; TCRdb outputs TRBD2, but without DNA this stays unchecked. This CDR3 is 19 amino acids long. CDR1 and CDR2 (germline): DFQATT, SNEGSKA (reference sequence). The CDR3 here is CSARAPSGIAEYSYNEQFF.

This rearrangement joins TRBV29-1 to TRBJ2-2. CDR3 length equals 11 residues. Per the germline V gene, CDR1 is SQVTM and CDR2 is ANQGSEA. The CDR3 sequence: CSVLSQGELFF.

V usage is TRBV5-1 and J usage is TRBJ2-7; checking the TCRdb D call of TRBD1 is not possible without DNA. The CDR3 has 17 residues. Looked up from germline, CDR1 is SGHRS and CDR2 is YFSETQ. This CDR3 is CASSSSLGKRSLDEQYF.

This chain uses TRBV11-1 with TRBJ2-7; the TCRdb D gene call, TRBD1, has no DNA to confirm it. The CDR3 contains 16 residues. Germline V gene sequence: CDR1 SGHAT, CDR2 FQDESV (reference sequence). This chain's CDR3 is CASSLPGRTGGAEQYF.

This sequence joins TRBV6-6 and TRBJ2-5; the D call of TRBD2 rests on TCRdb alone, since no DNA is present to check it. Per germline, CDR1 MNHNY and CDR2 SVGAGI (reference sequence). The CDR3 length is 15 residues. The CDR3 sequence: CASRWTSGSQETQYF.

V and J are TRBV9 and TRBJ2-7; TCRdb proposes TRBD2, but this gene call is untestable without DNA. The germline gives CDR1 SGDLS, CDR2 YYNGEE. The CDR3 consists of 15 residues. The CDR3 protein is CASSLSGAHSYEQYF.

The CDR3 reads CSADRAATNEQYF. The J gene is TRBJ2-7, the V gene TRBV20-1; the D call of TRBD1 rests on TCRdb alone, since no DNA is present to check it. The germline V gene encodes CDR1 DFQATT and CDR2 SNEGSKA (reference sequence). This CDR3 has 13 amino acids.

This chain connects TRBV20-1 to TRBJ2-7; the D gene TCRdb calls, TRBD2, cannot be checked with no DNA. The CDR3 covers 15 residues. Germline V gives CDR1 DFQATT, CDR2 SNEGSKA (reference sequence). The CDR3 is CSARPVAGVSYEQYF.

The rearrangement joins TRBV13 to TRBJ2-3. This CDR3 has 16 residues. In germline, CDR1 is PRHDT, CDR2 FYEKMQ (reference sequence). CDR3: CASSPGRPTSPDTQYF.

J is TRBJ2-5 and V is TRBV28; as DNA is missing, the TRBD2 call by TCRdb cannot be tested. Germline CDR1 is MDHEN and CDR2 is SYDVKM. The CDR3 covers 17 residues. The CDR3 sequence: CASSLGLAEGFQETQYF. The full variable domain, its missing parts supplied by reference TRBV28 and TRBJ2-5, is DVKVTQSSRYLVKRTGEKVFLECVQDMDHENMFWYRQDPGLGLRLIYFSYDVKMKEKGDIPEGYSVSREKKERFSLILESASTNQTSMYLCASSLGLAEGFQETQYFGPGTRLLVL.

The chain couples TRBV28 to TRBJ2-3; the TRBD1 assignment by TCRdb is unverifiable without DNA. Germline V lookup: CDR1 MDHEN, CDR2 SYDVKM. The CDR3 length is 14 residues. CDR3 region: CASTPRGRTDTQYF. Full variable domain (rest looked up from reference TRBV28 and TRBJ2-3): DVKVTQSSRYLVKRTGEKVFLECVQDMDHENMFWYRQDPGLGLRLIYFSYDVKMKEKGDIPEGYSVSREKKERFSLILESASTNQTSMYLCASTPRGRTDTQYFGPGTRLTVL.